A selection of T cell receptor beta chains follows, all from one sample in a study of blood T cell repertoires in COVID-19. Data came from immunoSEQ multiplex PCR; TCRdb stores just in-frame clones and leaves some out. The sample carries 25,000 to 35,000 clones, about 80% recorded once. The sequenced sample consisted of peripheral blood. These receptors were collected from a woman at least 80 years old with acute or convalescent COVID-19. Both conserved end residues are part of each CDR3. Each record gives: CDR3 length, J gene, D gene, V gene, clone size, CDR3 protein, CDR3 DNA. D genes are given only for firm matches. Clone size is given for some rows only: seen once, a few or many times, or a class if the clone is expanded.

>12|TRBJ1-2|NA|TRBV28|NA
CASSFRGYGYTF
TGTGCCAGCAGTTTCCGAGGCTATGGCTACACCTTC
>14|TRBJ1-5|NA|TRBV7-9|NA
CASSFAGATQPQHF
TGTGCCAGCAGCTTCGCAGGGGCGACGCAGCCCCAGCATTTT
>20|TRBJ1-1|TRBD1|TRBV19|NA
CASSIRSQGANYGMNTEAFF
TGTGCCAGTAGTATACGGTCGCAGGGGGCAAATTATGGGATGAACACTGAAGCTTTCTTT
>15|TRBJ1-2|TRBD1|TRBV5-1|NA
CASSSWTGSNYGYTF
TGCGCCAGCAGCTCGTGGACAGGGTCTAACTATGGCTACACCTTC
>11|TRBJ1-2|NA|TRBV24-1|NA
CATSGGYGYTF
TGTGCCACCAGTGGCGGCTATGGCTACACCTTC
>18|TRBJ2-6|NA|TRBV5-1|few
CASRVHRDRSSGANVLTF
TGCGCCAGCAGAGTACACAGGGACCGATCCTCTGGGGCCAACGTCCTGACTTTC
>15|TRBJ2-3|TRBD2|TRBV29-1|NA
CSVERESGRMNTQYF
TGCAGCGTTGAAAGAGAAAGCGGGAGGATGAATACGCAGTATTTT
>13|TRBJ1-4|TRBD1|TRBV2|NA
CASSTGQEAKLFF
TGTGCCAGCAGTACTGGACAGGAGGCGAAACTGTTTTTT
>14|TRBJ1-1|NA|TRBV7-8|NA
CASSITQTNTEAFF
TGTGCCAGCAGTATAACTCAGACTAACACTGAAGCTTTCTTT
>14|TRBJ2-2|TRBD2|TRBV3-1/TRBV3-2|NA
CASGPGGGSGELFF
TGTGCCAGCGGACCAGGCGGGGGGAGCGGGGAGCTGTTTTTT
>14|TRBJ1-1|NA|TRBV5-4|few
CASSLDRRNTEAFF
TGTGCCAGCAGCTTGGACAGAAGGAACACTGAAGCTTTCTTT
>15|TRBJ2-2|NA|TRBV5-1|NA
CASSNRAANTGELFF
TGCGCCAGCAGCAACAGGGCCGCGAACACCGGGGAGCTGTTTTTT
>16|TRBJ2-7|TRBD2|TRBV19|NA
CASSSPGLRSSYEQYF
TGTGCCAGTAGTAGCCCGGGACTAAGAAGCTCCTACGAGCAGTACTTC
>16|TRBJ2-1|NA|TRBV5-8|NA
CASSLEGGARYNEQFF
TGTGCCAGCAGCTTGGAGGGGGGGGCTCGGTACAATGAGCAGTTCTTC
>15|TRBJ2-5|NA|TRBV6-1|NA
CASSEQAQGQETQYF
TGTGCCAGCAGTGAACAGGCTCAGGGACAAGAGACCCAGTACTTC
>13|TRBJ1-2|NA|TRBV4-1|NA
CASSRNQGYGYTF
TGCGCCAGCAGCCGAAACCAGGGGTATGGCTACACCTTC
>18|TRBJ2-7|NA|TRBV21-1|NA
CASSRKLAGGRDRYEQYF
TGTGCCAGCAGCAGGAAGCTAGCGGGAGGCCGAGATCGCTACGAGCAGTACTTC
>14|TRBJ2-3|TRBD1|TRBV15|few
CATSGQGDTDTQYF
TGTGCCACCTCAGGACAGGGGGACACAGATACGCAGTATTTT
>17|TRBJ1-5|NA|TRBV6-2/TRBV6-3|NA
CASSYGLIGGGNQPQHF
TGTGCCAGCAGTTACGGGCTCATCGGGGGTGGGAATCAGCCCCAGCATTTT
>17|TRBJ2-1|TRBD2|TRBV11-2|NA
CASSPPPWGGSYNEQFF
TGTGCCAGCAGCCCTCCCCCGTGGGGGGGATCCTACAATGAGCAGTTCTTC
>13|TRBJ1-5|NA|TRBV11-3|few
CASSPRQNQPQHF
TGTGCCAGCAGCCCTAGACAGAATCAGCCCCAGCATTTT
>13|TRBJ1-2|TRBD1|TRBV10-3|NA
CAIKGQGAGGYTF
TGTGCCATCAAGGGACAGGGGGCGGGTGGCTACACCTTC
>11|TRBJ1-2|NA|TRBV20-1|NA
CSAQGREGYTF
TGCAGTGCTCAAGGACGGGAAGGCTACACCTTC
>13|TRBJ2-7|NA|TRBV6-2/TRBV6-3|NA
CASSYLGNNEQYF
TGTGCCAGCAGTTATCTAGGCAACAACGAGCAGTACTTC
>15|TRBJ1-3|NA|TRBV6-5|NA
CASSYSAGPGNTIYF
TGTGCCAGCAGTTACTCGGCAGGGCCTGGAAACACCATATATTTT
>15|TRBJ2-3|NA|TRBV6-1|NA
CASSEIREFTDTQYF
TGTGCCAGCAGTGAAATTCGGGAATTTACAGATACGCAGTATTTT
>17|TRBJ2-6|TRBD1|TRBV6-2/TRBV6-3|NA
CASSPDRGDSGANVLTF
TGTGCCAGCAGCCCGGACAGGGGGGACTCTGGGGCCAACGTCCTGACTTTC
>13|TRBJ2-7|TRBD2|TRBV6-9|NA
CPVLAGVLYEQYF
TGCCCGGTACTAGCGGGGGTGCTCTACGAGCAGTACTTC